The entry below gives a single T cell receptor (beta chain) sequence along with its context. Its cognate antigen is unknown. The data originate from a study of cytomegalovirus exposure and HLA in healthy donors. Overall study findings and caveats: Later analysis demonstrated an association between a missense DCLRE1C variant and TCR beta V- and J-gene trimming. Among CMV-associated TCR beta chains, most appeared HLA-restricted in a later analysis.

This CDR3 has 14 amino acids. Germline loops: CDR1 SGHVS, CDR2 FQNEAQ. V shed 5 bases, J shed 3 bases, and the junction held 3 bases outside the gene matches. Healthy bone marrow donors made up the donors. Use of 60 Vbeta and 13 Jbeta primers characterized the PCR. Clones were sequenced by immunoSEQ multiplex PCR, and TCRdb holds only the in-frame ones, with some missing. The repertoire consists of 95,000 to 150,000 clones, with around 68% occurring once and the leading ten covering around 4%. Sequencing was carried out using PBMCs. The chain employs TRBV7-8 and TRBJ2-3; 9 nucleotides line up with TRBD1. The receptor was derived from a man aged 40-50 years in good health and CMV-seropositive. CDR3 DNA: TGTGCCAGCAGCCACGGACAGGGGACAGATACGCAGTATTTT. Translated: CASSHGQGTDTQYF.